This T cell receptor (beta chain) was captured by sequencing in a study of T cells in Graves' hyperthyroidism and ophthalmopathy. This clonotype was recorded at least ten times. Its antigen remains unidentified. Study-wide points: Using 13 V-J features, a model discriminated ophthalmopathy from stable hyperthyroidism. Most clonotypes expanded in thyroid above 0.001 were likewise present in blood.

Pregnant or lactating patients were excluded, as were those with uncontrolled infection or other autoimmune disease. It was approximately 9.4 ml of fresh peripheral blood that supplied the PBMCs. Researchers amplified the TCR beta CDR3 regions from RNA transcripts. Carried out on the TCR CDR3, a first-round RT-PCR used the HTBI primer set. TCRdb fed the multiplex PCR reads into MiXCR, producing one record per CDR3 protein. The sample yields 250,000 to 300,000 distinct CDR3 sequences, about 15% seen once. This CDR3 is built from 16 residues. Germline V gene sequence: CDR1 SNHLY, CDR2 FYNNEI. Trimming took 8 bases from V and 3 from J; bases not matched to a gene: 9.

The chain combines TRBV2 with TRBJ2-3; 12 bases align to TRBD1. The sequencing input was blood. This clonotype originated in a middle-aged woman with Graves' hyperthyroidism that later progressed to Graves' ophthalmopathy. CDR3 DNA sequence: TGTGCCAGCTTATCACTGGGACAGGGGGCTACAGATACGCAGTATTTT. This gives the protein CASLSLGQGATDTQYF.